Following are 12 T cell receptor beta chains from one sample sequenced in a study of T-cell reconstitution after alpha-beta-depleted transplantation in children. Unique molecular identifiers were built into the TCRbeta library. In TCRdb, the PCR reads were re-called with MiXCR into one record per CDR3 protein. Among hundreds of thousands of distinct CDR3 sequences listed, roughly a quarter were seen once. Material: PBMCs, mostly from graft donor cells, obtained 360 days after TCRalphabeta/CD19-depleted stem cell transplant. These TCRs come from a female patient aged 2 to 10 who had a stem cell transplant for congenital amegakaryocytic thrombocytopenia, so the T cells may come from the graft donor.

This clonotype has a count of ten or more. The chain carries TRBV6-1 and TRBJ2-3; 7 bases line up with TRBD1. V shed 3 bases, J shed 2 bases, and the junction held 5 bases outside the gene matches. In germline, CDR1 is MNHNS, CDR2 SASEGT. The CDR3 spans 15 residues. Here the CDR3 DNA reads TGTGCCAGCAGTGATTCCGACAGGGACACAGATACGCAGTATTTT. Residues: CASSDSDRDTDTQYF.

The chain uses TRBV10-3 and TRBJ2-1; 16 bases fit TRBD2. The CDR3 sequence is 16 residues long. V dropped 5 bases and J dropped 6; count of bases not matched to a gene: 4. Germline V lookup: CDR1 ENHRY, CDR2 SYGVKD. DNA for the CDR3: TGTGCCATCAGTCGGGGACTAGCGGGAGGGCCCAATGAGCAGTTCTTC. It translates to CAISRGLAGGPNEQFF.

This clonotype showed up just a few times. The CDR3 bases are TGTGCCAGCAGCTTCGCCCCACAGGGTTCCGGGGAGCTGTTTTTT. Translated, it gives CASSFAPQGSGELFF. The rearrangement uses TRBV7-6 and TRBJ2-2; a possible D gene is TRBD1 (6 bases). The CDR3 is 15 amino acids. CDR1 and CDR2 from the germline V gene are SGHVS and FNYEAQ. Trimming pared 3 bases from V and 6 bases from J, leaving 14 bases between.

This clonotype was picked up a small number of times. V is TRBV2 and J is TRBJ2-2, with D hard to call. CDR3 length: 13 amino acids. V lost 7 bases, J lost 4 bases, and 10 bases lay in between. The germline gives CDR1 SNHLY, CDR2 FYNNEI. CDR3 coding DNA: TGTGCCAGCAACACCGACTTCACCGGGGAGCTGTTTTTT. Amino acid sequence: CASNTDFTGELFF.

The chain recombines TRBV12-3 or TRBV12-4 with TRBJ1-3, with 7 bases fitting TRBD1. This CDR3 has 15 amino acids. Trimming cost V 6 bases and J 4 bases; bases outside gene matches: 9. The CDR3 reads CASRGQFRSGNTIYF. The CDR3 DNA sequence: TGTGCCAGCAGGGGACAGTTCAGGTCCGGAAACACCATATATTTT.

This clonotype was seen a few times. Here the CDR3 DNA reads TGTGCCAGCGTCGACAGCCTGAACACTGAAGCTTTCTTT. It translates to CASVDSLNTEAFF. This chain uses TRBV27 with TRBJ1-1; D perhaps matches TRBD1 (5 bases). This CDR3 is 13 amino acids long. CDR1 MNHEY and CDR2 SMNVEV come from the germline V gene (reference sequence). V lost 8 bases and J 0 bases, leaving 10 bases between the germline ends.

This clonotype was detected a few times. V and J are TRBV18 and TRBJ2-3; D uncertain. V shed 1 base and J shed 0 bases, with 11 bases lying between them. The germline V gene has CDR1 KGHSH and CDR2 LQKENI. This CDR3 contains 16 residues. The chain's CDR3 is CASSPLGTSSTDTQYF. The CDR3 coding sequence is TGTGCCAGCTCACCACTCGGCACCTCTAGCACAGATACGCAGTATTTT.

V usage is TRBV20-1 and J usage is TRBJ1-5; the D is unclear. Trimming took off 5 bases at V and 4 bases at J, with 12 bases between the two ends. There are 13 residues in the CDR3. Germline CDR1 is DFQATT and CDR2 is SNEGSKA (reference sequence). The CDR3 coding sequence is TGCAGTGCTCCCCCTCCAGTTAATCAGCCCCAGCATTTT. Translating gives CSAPPPVNQPQHF.

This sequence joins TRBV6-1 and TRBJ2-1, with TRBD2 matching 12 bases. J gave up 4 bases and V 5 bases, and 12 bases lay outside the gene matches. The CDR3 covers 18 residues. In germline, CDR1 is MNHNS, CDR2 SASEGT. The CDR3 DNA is TGTGCCAGCAGTAAGAGGCCGCGACTAGCGGGAGAGTACAATGAGCAGTTCTTC. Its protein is CASSKRPRLAGEYNEQFF.

This CDR3 is CASNRGGGYTF. In nucleotides, the CDR3 is TGTGCCAGCAACAGGGGAGGTGGCTACACCTTC. This sequence joins TRBV6-5 and TRBJ1-2; 7 bases are shared with TRBD1. Unmatched junction bases numbered 3, after V lost 7 bases and J lost 7 bases. Per germline, CDR1 MNHEY and CDR2 SVGAGI. The CDR3 is 11 amino acids.

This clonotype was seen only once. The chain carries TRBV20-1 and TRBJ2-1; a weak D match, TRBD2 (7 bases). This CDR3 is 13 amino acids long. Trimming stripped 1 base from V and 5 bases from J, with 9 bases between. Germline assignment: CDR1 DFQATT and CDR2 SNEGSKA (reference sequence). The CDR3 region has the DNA TGCAGTGCTAGAGGGGGGGGCCACAATGAGCAGTTCTTC. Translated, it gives CSARGGGHNEQFF.

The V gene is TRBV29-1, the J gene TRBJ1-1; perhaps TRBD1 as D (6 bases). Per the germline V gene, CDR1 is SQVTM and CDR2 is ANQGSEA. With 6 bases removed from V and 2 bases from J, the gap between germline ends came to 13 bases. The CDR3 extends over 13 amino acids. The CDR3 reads CSVGDTNNTEAFF. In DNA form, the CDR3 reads TGCAGCGTGGGGGACACTAATAACACTGAAGCTTTCTTT.